What follows are 29 T cell receptor beta chains derived from one specimen sequenced in a study of long-term antiretroviral therapy in people with HIV (dated by TCRdb to between 2021 and 2024). The immunoSEQ hsTCRB v3.0 assay was used at survey level resolution to sequence the TRB variable region. Held by TCRdb, this immuneACCESS table contains in-frame sequences only and omits some clones. Under half of the omission traces to an unresolved V gene where checked; the cause of the rest is unknown. In all, the sample holds about 17,000 clones, and around four fifths of those were seen once. About 9% of the sample goes to the ten largest clones. The material was unsorted PBMCs, obtained 0.3 years after starting antiretroviral therapy. The source is a man aged 18 to 30 with HIV.

This chain uses TRBV6-6 with TRBJ2-3, with 7 nucleotides matching TRBD2. Germline CDR1 reads MNHNY; CDR2 reads SVGAGI (reference sequence). Unmatched junction bases numbered 5, after V lost 8 bases and J lost 0 bases. This CDR3 comprises 14 residues. CDR3: CASRPSGSTDTQYF. CDR3 nucleotides: TGTGCCAGCCGACCTAGCGGAAGCACAGATACGCAGTATTTT.

J is TRBJ2-6 and V is TRBV7-3; 10 bases map to TRBD1. Germline lookup yields CDR1 SGHTA and CDR2 FQGTGA. The CDR3 totals 19 residues. V shed 5 bases and J 0 bases; nucleotides not matched to a gene: 10. DNA of the CDR3: TGTGCCAGCAGCACCGGGACAGGGGATTCTTACTCTGGGGCCAACGTCCTGACTTTC. Translating it yields CASSTGTGDSYSGANVLTF.

The chain uses TRBV7-9 and TRBJ2-1; 7 bases align to TRBD1. The J segment lost 7 bases and the V segment lost 5 bases, leaving 17 bases of the junction unmatched. Germline CDR1 is SEHNR and CDR2 is FQNEAQ (reference sequence). The CDR3 loop spans 17 amino acids. The CDR3 loop reads CASSPTGNRGYWNEQFF. The DNA for the CDR3 is TGTGCCAGCAGCCCGACGGGAAACAGGGGATATTGGAATGAGCAGTTCTTC.

This clone was recorded once. V is TRBV19 and J is TRBJ1-4, with D unresolved. This CDR3 spans 12 amino acids. The germline gives CDR1 LNHDA, CDR2 SQIVND (reference sequence). V lost 0 bases, J lost 7 bases, and 3 bases lay in between. This chain's CDR3 is CASSIDGEKLFF. The DNA for the CDR3 is TGTGCCAGTAGTATAGATGGTGAAAAACTGTTTTTT.

This clone was counted only a few times. J is TRBJ2-7 and V is TRBV5-4; the D is unclear. The CDR3 spans 14 residues. Germline CDR1 reads SGHNT; CDR2 reads YYREEE (reference sequence). Trimming removed 4 bases at V and 0 bases at J, with 11 bases between. In DNA form, the CDR3 reads TGTGCCAGCAGCCCGAATATTGGCTCCTACGAGCAGTACTTC. Translation: CASSPNIGSYEQYF.

This clone was picked up one time. The V call is TRBV27, the J call TRBJ2-2; a weak D match, TRBD2 (5 bases). The germline V gene has CDR1 MNHEY and CDR2 SMNVEV (reference sequence). The CDR3 has 15 residues. The germline V and J ends were trimmed by 5 bases and 4 bases, with 14 bases remaining between them. In DNA form, the CDR3 reads TGTGCCAGCAGTCCCTTGATCCGGGGCACCGGGGAGCTGTTTTTT. It is translated as CASSPLIRGTGELFF.

The chain couples TRBV5-1 to TRBJ2-3; 7 bases are shared with TRBD2. The length of the CDR3 is 17 residues. Germline trimming cut 3 bases from V and 5 bases from J; bases unmatched to any gene: 15. Germline V gives CDR1 SGHRS, CDR2 YFSETQ. CDR3 protein: CASSSSTAGRARDTQYF. Written as DNA, the CDR3 is TGCGCCAGCAGCTCATCTACAGCGGGACGGGCCAGAGATACGCAGTATTTT.

This clone was found once. The rearrangement links TRBV6-4 to TRBJ2-1, with D perhaps matching TRBD2 (6 bases). Germline CDR1 is MRHNA and CDR2 is SNTAGT. The CDR3 extends over 15 amino acids. Trimming took off 0 bases at V and 8 bases at J, with 14 bases between the two ends. CDR3 bases: TGTGCCAGCAGTGACTCGGAGGGAATGGTGGATGAGCAGTTCTTC. It yields the protein CASSDSEGMVDEQFF.

This clone was observed a few times. This chain uses TRBV6-4 with TRBJ1-5; tentatively, D is TRBD1 (5 bases). This CDR3 has 15 amino acids. Germline assignment: CDR1 MRHNA and CDR2 SNTAGT. Trimming removed 6 bases at V and 1 base at J, with 13 bases between. CDR3 loop: CASRRCQGSNQPQHF. In nucleotides, the CDR3 is TGTGCCAGCAGACGTTGTCAGGGAAGCAATCAGCCCCAGCATTTT.

The V and J genes are TRBV6-1 and TRBJ2-1; the match to TRBD2 covers 8 bases. The CDR3 runs 15 residues. With V trimmed by 4 bases and J by 6 bases, 8 bases remained unmatched. The germline gives CDR1 MNHNS, CDR2 SASEGT. The DNA of the CDR3 is TGTGCCAGCAGTGCGATTAGCGGGGCCGCCAATGAGCAGTTCTTC. It encodes CASSAISGAANEQFF.

V usage is TRBV2 and J usage is TRBJ2-1; tentative D call: TRBD1 (5 bases). This CDR3 is 13 amino acids long. The germline V gene has CDR1 SNHLY and CDR2 FYNNEI. Trimming stripped 9 bases from V and 2 bases from J, with 11 bases between. For the CDR3, the DNA is TGTGCCAGAGGGGTTCAACCCTACAATGAGCAGTTCTTC. It encodes CARGVQPYNEQFF. The full variable domain, in which reference TRBV2 and TRBJ2-1 provide the parts outside the CDR3, is EPEVTQTPSHQVTQMGQEVILRCVPISNHLYFYWYRQILGQKVEFLVSFYNNEISEKSEIFDDQFSVERPDGSNFTLKIRSTKLEDSAMYFCARGVQPYNEQFFGPGTRLTVL.

The chain employs TRBV25-1 and TRBJ1-3, with D unresolved. Trimming stripped 5 bases from V and 3 bases from J, with 8 bases between. There are 13 residues in the CDR3. Germline CDR1 reads MGHDK; CDR2 reads SYGVNS. Here the CDR3 DNA reads TGTGCCAGCAGTTACGGGTATGGAAACACCATATATTTT. Translating gives CASSYGYGNTIYF.

The chain recombines TRBV18 with TRBJ2-2; TRBD2 is a possible D gene (6 bases). Trimming took off 3 bases at V and 4 bases at J, with 6 bases between the two ends. CDR3 length: 13 residues. Germline lookup yields CDR1 KGHSH and CDR2 LQKENI. CDR3 sequence: CASSPGGTGELFF. The CDR3 nucleotides are TGTGCCAGCTCACCGGGGGGCACCGGGGAGCTGTTTTTT.

The chain links TRBV2 to TRBJ1-2; 7 nucleotides agree with TRBD1. This CDR3 contains 13 residues. With 2 bases clipped from V and 7 bases from J, the junction kept 4 bases outside the gene matches. Germline V gene sequence: CDR1 SNHLY, CDR2 FYNNEI. CDR3 sequence reads: CASSESAGGGYTF. The CDR3 coding sequence is TGTGCCAGCAGTGAAAGCGCAGGGGGTGGCTACACCTTC.

The J gene is TRBJ1-2, the V gene TRBV19, with TRBD1 as a possible D gene (5 bases). Germline V lookup: CDR1 LNHDA, CDR2 SQIVND (reference sequence). This CDR3 spans 17 amino acids. Trimming cost V 1 base and J 6 bases, with 21 bases left between them. The CDR3 DNA is TGTGCCAGTAGTATAGTTCCCCGAGCGGCCAAGGGGCATGGCTACACCTTC. The encoded protein is CASSIVPRAAKGHGYTF.

CDR3 sequence (DNA): TGTGCCAGCACTTTCGGGGACGGACCCTACGAGCAGTACTTC. Translated: CASTFGDGPYEQYF. This chain joins TRBV7-2 and TRBJ2-7; D may match TRBD1 or TRBD2 (5 bases each). Trimming removed 7 bases at V and 2 bases at J, with 15 bases between. The CDR3 contains 14 residues. CDR1 is SGHTA, CDR2 FQGNSA, per germline.

This rearrangement joins TRBV27 to TRBJ2-1, with 8 positions matching TRBD2. Looked up from germline, CDR1 is MNHEY and CDR2 is SMNVEV (reference sequence). The CDR3 runs 17 residues. Germline trimming cut 5 bases from V and 3 bases from J; bases unmatched to any gene: 12. CDR3 sequence (DNA): TGTGCCAGCAGTCTATATCTGGATAGCGGGGACTACAATGAGCAGTTCTTC. Amino acids: CASSLYLDSGDYNEQFF.

The chain has TRBV28 and TRBJ2-1; 7 bases map to TRBD1. The ends lost 4 bases at V and 5 bases at J; junction bases unmatched: 11. CDR1 and CDR2 (germline): MDHEN, SYDVKM. The length of the CDR3 is 16 residues. In nucleotides, the CDR3 is TGTGCCAGCAGTTCCCGACAGGGAAGTCTGCACAATGAGCAGTTCTTC. Its translation is CASSSRQGSLHNEQFF.

This chain joins TRBV6-1 and TRBJ1-6; tentatively, D is TRBD1 (5 bases). CDR3 length equals 13 residues. V lost 8 bases to trimming and J lost 4 bases, with 9 bases between them. CDR1 MNHNS and CDR2 SASEGT come from the germline V gene. CDR3 sequence reads: CASDSRYNSPLHF. The DNA for the CDR3 is TGTGCCAGCGACAGTCGGTATAATTCACCCCTCCACTTT.

In its sample, this clone ranks as large. V usage is TRBV9 and J usage is TRBJ2-2, with 8 bases fitting TRBD1. V shed 2 bases, J shed 0 bases, and the junction held 6 bases outside the gene matches. Per germline, CDR1 SGDLS and CDR2 YYNGEE. The CDR3 extends over 17 amino acids. The CDR3 protein is CASSVRRDRTNTGELFF. The CDR3 region has the DNA TGTGCCAGCAGCGTTCGCCGGGACAGGACGAACACCGGGGAGCTGTTTTTT. Full variable domain (missing parts from reference TRBV9 and TRBJ2-2): DSGVTQTPKHLITATGQRVTLRCSPRSGDLSVYWYQQSLDQGLQFLIQYYNGEERAKGNILERFSAQQFPDLHSELNLSSLELGDSALYFCASSVRRDRTNTGELFFGEGSRLTVL.

The genes are TRBV4-1 and TRBJ2-5, with TRBD2 matching over 10 bases. Germline CDR1 and CDR2: MGHRA and YSYEKL. CDR3 length: 17 amino acids. J was trimmed by 2 bases and V by 0 bases; bases with no gene match: 6. The CDR3 sequence: CASSQDPLAGVQETQYF. The CDR3 bases are TGCGCCAGCAGCCAAGATCCTCTAGCGGGGGTTCAAGAGACCCAGTACTTC.

This clone has only a few counts. The chain carries TRBV7-9 and TRBJ2-7, with 9 bases lining up with TRBD1. V was clipped by 3 bases and J by 5 bases; unmatched bases: 11. The germline gives CDR1 SEHNR, CDR2 FQNEAQ (reference sequence). CDR3 size: 16 residues. The CDR3 region is CASSLPGQGFFHEQYF. Here the CDR3 DNA reads TGTGCCAGCAGCTTGCCGGGACAGGGTTTTTTCCACGAGCAGTACTTC. The full variable domain, in which reference TRBV7-9 and TRBJ2-7 provide the parts outside the CDR3, is DTGVSQNPRHKITKRGQNVTFRCDPISEHNRLYWYRQTLGQGPEFLTYFQNEAQLEKSRLLSDRFSAERPKGSFSTLEIQRTEQGDSAMYLCASSLPGQGFFHEQYFGPGTRLTVT.

The V gene is TRBV25-1, the J gene TRBJ2-5, with a weak D call TRBD1 (5 bases). Trimming stripped 6 bases from V and 0 bases from J, with 17 bases between. Germline CDR1 MGHDK, CDR2 SYGVNS. The CDR3 runs to 16 residues. This CDR3 is CASSERLYRYQETQYF. The DNA for the CDR3 is TGTGCCAGCAGCGAACGACTCTACAGGTACCAAGAGACCCAGTACTTC.

The genes are TRBV30 and TRBJ2-5; D might be TRBD1 (6 bases). Trimming shortened V by 3 bases and J by 11 bases, and 19 bases separated the two germline ends. Germline lookup yields CDR1 GTSNPN and CDR2 SVGIG (reference sequence). The CDR3 sequence is 13 residues long. The CDR3 loop is CAWSYREGRPQYF. In DNA, the CDR3 is TGTGCCTGGAGCTACAGGGAAGGCCGGCCGCAGTACTTC.

In this sample, this clone turned up a few times. This chain connects TRBV9 to TRBJ2-5; D might be TRBD1 or TRBD2, each matching 6 bases. The CDR3 loop spans 17 amino acids. V was clipped by 4 bases and J by 2 bases, with 21 bases between them. Germline V gene lookup returns CDR1 SGDLS and CDR2 YYNGEE. CDR3 coding DNA: TGTGCCAGCAGCCCAAGTCCAGGTGGGGGGCGACAAGAGACCCAGTACTTC. This gives the protein CASSPSPGGGRQETQYF.

This clone came up once. The chain recombines TRBV5-6 with TRBJ1-2; D is unclear. Trimming stripped 1 base from V and 0 bases from J, with 16 bases between. The CDR3 totals 17 residues. Germline CDR1 SGHDT, CDR2 YYEEEE. The CDR3 region is CASSLMWFDQTNYGYTF. The CDR3 coding sequence is TGTGCCAGCAGCTTGATGTGGTTCGACCAAACTAACTATGGCTACACCTTC.

This clone was detected once. The chain uses TRBV11-1 and TRBJ2-5; D might be TRBD1 or TRBD2, each matching 5 bases. The CDR3 runs to 14 residues. Germline-derived CDR1 and CDR2 are SGHAT and FQDESV (reference sequence). The V and J ends lost 5 bases and 3 bases respectively, with 13 bases between them. The CDR3 coding sequence is TGTGCCAGCAGCCCTGGGACCGGGAAAGAGACCCAGTACTTC. It specifies CASSPGTGKETQYF. Together with reference TRBV11-1 and TRBJ2-5, the CDR3 gives the full variable domain: EAEVAQSPRYKITEKSQAVAFWCDPISGHATLYWYRQILGQGPELLVQFQDESVVDDSQLPKDRFSAERLKGVDSTLKIQPAELGDSAMYLCASSPGTGKETQYFGPGTRLLVL.

V is TRBV5-1 and J is TRBJ2-2; tentative D call: TRBD2 (6 bases). This CDR3 has 16 residues. Germline assignment: CDR1 SGHRS and CDR2 YFSETQ. V gave up 4 bases and J gave up 1 base, with 14 bases separating them. The CDR3 reads CASSPPGLVNTGELFF. CDR3 nucleotide sequence: TGCGCCAGCAGCCCCCCGGGACTTGTGAACACCGGGGAGCTGTTTTTT.

This clone was counted only a few times. V usage is TRBV6-1 and J usage is TRBJ2-7; either TRBD1 or TRBD2 may fit D (5 bases each). The CDR3 loop spans 15 amino acids. Germline values: CDR1 MNHNS, CDR2 SASEGT. V was cut by 5 bases and J by 3 bases, with 17 bases left in between. The CDR3 region is CASSRDLAGYYEQYF. The CDR3 region has the DNA TGTGCCAGCAGTCGGGACCTGGCAGGATACTACGAGCAGTACTTC.